These 2 T cell receptor beta chains share one sample of origin, sequenced in a study of blood T cell repertoires in COVID-19. Profiling relied on immunoSEQ multiplex PCR, and the TCRdb table lists in-frame clones only, not all of them. The table has 200,000 to 250,000 clones, around 87% seen once. Sequenced sample: peripheral blood. The receptor source for this set is a woman aged 70-85 years with active or convalescent COVID-19.

The chain has TRBV10-2 and TRBJ2-5, with a tentative D call TRBD2 (5 bases). The germline V and J ends were trimmed by 8 bases and 5 bases, with 6 bases remaining between them. CDR1 and CDR2 (germline): WSHSY, SAAADI. The CDR3 totals 10 residues. Here the CDR3 DNA reads TGCGCCAGCTCGGGGGAGACCCAGTACTTC. This codes for CASSGETQYF.

The chain recombines TRBV7-9 with TRBJ1-1, with 7 bases matching TRBD1. The trim removed 4 bases at V and 4 bases at J, leaving 6 bases unmatched. Germline V CDR1 and CDR2: SEHNR, FQNEAQ (reference sequence). The CDR3 is made up of 14 amino acids. CDR3 sequence reads: CASSWEPGGTEAFF. The CDR3 region has the DNA TGTGCCAGCAGCTGGGAGCCAGGGGGCACTGAAGCTTTCTTT.